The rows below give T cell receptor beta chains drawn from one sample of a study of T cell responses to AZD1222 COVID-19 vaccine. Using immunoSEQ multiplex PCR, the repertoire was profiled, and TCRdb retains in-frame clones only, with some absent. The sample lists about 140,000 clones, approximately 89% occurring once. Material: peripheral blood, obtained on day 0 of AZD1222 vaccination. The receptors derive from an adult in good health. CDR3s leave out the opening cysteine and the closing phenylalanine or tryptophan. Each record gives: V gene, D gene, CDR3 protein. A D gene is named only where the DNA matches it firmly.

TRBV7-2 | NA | ASSLYWGGNQPQH
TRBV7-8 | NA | ASSTQGNTEAF
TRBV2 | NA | ASSDTTYGYT
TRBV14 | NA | ASRLQGNTEAF
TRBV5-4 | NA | ASSPRYQETQY
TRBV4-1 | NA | ASSQVLDTQY
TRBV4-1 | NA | ASSPEGGSYGYT
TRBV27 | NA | ASSLGQGVTDTQY
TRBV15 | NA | ATSRDQAGELF
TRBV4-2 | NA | ASSSTVITNEKLF
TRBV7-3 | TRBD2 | ASSFLAGGLEDTQY
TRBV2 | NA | ASAIRGNIGYT
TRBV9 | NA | ASSAYGTSSSYNSPLH
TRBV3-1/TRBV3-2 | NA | ASSQGSGLNEQF
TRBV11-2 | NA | ASRQGLGRIDTQY
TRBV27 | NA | ASSLSAVSYGYT
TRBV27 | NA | ASSSGTSFEQY
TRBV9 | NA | ASSVDRRSSYNEQF
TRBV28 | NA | ASRRGTSTDEQF
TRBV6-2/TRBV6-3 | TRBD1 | ASSSVTGGDEQF
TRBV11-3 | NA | ASSSLQGLGTEAF
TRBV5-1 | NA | ASSSSRRETQY
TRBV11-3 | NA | ASSLRLSSYNEQF
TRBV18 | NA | ASSPALGTANEKLF
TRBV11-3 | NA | ASSLEARPWCEQY
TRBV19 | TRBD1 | ASSDRESQPQH
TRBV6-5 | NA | ASSRGAETQY
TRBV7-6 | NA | ASSFWAGRVTGELF
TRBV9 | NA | ASSETAYNEQF
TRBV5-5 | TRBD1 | ASSEGTGEVEKLF
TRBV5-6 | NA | ASSRTGLSGNTIY
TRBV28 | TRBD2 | ASSLASSGQETQY
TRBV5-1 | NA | ASSLETLRLNEQF
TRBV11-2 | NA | ASSLGGGRAF
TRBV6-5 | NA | ASRPSRDYGYT
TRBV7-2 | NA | ASSPDRFNEKLF
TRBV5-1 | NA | ASSRPFAGGWNEQF
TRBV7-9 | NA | ASSLGGQNSPLH
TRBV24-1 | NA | ATTPSPGRVGTGELF
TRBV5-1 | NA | ASSLVPDEKLF
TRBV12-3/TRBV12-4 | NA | ASSRVGETQY
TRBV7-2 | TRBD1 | ASSLGTGPIWANQPQH
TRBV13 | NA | ASSLDTRQHMNTEAF
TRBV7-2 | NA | ASTKLYVQGYEQF
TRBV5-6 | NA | ASSWGGQPQH
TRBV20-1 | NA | SASWGSSYNEQF
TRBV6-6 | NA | ASSYRLATDTQY
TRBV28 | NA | ASSSGSTGELF
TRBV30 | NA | AWRRVGSGQKLF
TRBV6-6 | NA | ASSYEEETQY
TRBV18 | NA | ASSPEVGDNEQF
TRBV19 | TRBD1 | ATGGVFTDTQY
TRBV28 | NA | ASTQDSDYEQY
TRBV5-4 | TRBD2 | ASNQLAGDLPDTQY
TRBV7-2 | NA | ASSPLGPRQDEQF